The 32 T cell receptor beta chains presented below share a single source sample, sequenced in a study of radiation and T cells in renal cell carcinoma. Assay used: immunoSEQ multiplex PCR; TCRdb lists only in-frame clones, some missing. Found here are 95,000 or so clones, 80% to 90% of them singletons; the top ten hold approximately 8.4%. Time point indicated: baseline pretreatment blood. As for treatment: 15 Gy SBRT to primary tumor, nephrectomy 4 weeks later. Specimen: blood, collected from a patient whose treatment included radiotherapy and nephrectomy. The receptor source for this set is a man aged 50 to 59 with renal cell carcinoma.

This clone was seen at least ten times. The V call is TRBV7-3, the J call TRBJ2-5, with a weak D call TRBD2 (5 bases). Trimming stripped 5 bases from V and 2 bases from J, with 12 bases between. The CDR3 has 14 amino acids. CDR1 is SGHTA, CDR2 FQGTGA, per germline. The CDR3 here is CASSPTGLQETQYF. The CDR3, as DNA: TGTGCCAGCAGCCCAACTGGACTGCAAGAGACCCAGTACTTC.

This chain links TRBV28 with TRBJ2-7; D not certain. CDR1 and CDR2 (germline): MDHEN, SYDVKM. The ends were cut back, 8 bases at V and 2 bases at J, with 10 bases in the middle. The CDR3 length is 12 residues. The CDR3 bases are TGTGCCAGCGCCGGGCAGGCCTACGAGCAGTACTTC. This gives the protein CASAGQAYEQYF.

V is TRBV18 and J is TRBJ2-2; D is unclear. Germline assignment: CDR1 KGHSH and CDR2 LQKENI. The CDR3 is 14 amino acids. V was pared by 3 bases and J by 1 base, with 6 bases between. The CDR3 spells CASSPGQNTGELFF. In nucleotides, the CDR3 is TGTGCCAGCTCACCCGGCCAGAACACCGGGGAGCTGTTTTTT.

CDR3 nucleotide sequence: TGTGCCAGCAGTTTGGAACTAGCGGGATACCGCTCCTACGAGCAGTACTTC. Translated, it gives CASSLELAGYRSYEQYF. The chain uses TRBV28 and TRBJ2-7; TRBD2 aligns across 10 bases. This CDR3 is 17 amino acids long. The germline V gene has CDR1 MDHEN and CDR2 SYDVKM. Germline trimming cut 3 bases from V and 0 bases from J; bases unmatched to any gene: 8.

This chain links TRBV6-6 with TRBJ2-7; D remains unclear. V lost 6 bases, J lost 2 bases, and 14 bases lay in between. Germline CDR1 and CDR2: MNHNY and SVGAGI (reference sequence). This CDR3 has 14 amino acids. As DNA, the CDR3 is TGTGCCAGCAGGGCCTCAGGAACCACCTACGAGCAGTACTTC. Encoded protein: CASRASGTTYEQYF.

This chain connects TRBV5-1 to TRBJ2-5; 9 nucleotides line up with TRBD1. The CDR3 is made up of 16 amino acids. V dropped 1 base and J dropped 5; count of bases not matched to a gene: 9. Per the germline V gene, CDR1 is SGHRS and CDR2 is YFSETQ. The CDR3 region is CASSLTGGVAPETQYF. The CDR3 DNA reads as TGCGCCAGCAGCTTGACAGGGGGCGTAGCTCCGGAGACCCAGTACTTC.

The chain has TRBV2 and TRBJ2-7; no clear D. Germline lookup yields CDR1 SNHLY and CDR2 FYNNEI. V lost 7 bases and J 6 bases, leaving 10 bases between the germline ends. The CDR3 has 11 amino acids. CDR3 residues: CASIYFGEQYF. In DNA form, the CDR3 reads TGTGCCAGCATCTATTTTGGCGAGCAGTACTTC.

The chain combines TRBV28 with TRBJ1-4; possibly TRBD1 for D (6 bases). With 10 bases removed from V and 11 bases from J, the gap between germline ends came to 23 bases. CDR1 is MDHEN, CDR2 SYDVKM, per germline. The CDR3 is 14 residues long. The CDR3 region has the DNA TGTGCCATCCATGGGTCGGTGGACAGTACGAAACTGTTTTTT. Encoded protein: CAIHGSVDSTKLFF.

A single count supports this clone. CDR3 loop: CASKRSWGQETQYF. In nucleotides, the CDR3 is TGTGCCAGCAAGAGGAGTTGGGGCCAAGAGACCCAGTACTTC. V and J are TRBV28 and TRBJ2-5; D is undetermined. CDR1 and CDR2 from the germline V gene are MDHEN and SYDVKM. The CDR3 has 14 amino acids. Trimming stripped 7 bases from V and 1 base from J, with 13 bases between.

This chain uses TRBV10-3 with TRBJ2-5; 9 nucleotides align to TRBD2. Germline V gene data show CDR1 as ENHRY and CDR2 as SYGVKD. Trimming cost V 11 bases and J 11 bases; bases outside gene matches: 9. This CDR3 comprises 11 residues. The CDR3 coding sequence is TGTGCCGGCGGGACTAGCATTGAGCAGTACTTC. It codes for CAGGTSIEQYF.

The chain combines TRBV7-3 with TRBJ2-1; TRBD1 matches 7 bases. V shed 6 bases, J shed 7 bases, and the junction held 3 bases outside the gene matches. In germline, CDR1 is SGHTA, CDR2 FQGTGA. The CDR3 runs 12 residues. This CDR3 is CASSAGGNEQFF. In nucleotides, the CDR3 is TGTGCCAGCAGTGCAGGGGGAAATGAGCAGTTCTTC.

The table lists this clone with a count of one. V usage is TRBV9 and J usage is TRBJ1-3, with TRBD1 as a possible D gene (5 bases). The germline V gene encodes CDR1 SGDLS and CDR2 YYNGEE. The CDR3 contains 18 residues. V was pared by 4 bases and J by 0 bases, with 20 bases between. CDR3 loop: CASSPAPIQADSGNTIYF. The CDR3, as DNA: TGTGCCAGCAGCCCCGCCCCTATACAGGCAGACTCTGGAAACACCATATATTTT.

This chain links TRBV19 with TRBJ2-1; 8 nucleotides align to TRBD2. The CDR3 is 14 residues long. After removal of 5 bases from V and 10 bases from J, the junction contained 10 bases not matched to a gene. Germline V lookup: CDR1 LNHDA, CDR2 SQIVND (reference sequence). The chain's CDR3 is CASSWREVDDEQFF. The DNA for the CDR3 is TGTGCCAGTAGTTGGCGGGAGGTTGATGACGAGCAGTTCTTC.

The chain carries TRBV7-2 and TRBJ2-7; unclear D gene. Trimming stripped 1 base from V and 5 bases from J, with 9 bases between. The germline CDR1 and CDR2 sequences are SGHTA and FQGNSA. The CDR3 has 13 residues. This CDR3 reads CASSLVGTHEQYF. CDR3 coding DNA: TGTGCCAGCAGCTTAGTAGGTACTCACGAGCAGTACTTC.

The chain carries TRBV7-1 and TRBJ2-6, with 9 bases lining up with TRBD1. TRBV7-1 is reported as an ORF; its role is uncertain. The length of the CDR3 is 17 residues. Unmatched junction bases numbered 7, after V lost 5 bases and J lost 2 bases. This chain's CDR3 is CASSRQGGSAGANVLTF. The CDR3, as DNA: TGTGCCAGCAGCAGACAGGGGGGGTCTGCTGGGGCCAACGTCCTGACTTTC.

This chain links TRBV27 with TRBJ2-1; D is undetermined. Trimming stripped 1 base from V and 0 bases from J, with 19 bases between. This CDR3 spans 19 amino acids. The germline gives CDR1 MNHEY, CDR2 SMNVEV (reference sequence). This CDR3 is CASSLFPPPKSSSYNEQFF. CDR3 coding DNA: TGTGCCAGCAGTTTATTTCCCCCCCCTAAATCGAGCTCCTACAATGAGCAGTTCTTC.

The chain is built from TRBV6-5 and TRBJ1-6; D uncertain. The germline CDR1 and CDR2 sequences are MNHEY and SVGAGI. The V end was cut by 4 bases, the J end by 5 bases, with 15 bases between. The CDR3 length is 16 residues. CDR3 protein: CASSSTPGLDNSPLHF. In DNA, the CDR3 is TGTGCCAGCAGTTCGACTCCTGGCCTTGATAATTCACCCCTCCACTTT.

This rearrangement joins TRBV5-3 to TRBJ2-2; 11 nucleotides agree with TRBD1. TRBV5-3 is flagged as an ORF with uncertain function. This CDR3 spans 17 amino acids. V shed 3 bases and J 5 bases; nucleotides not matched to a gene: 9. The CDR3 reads CARSYIIGQGATGELFF. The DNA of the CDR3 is TGTGCCAGAAGCTACATAATTGGACAGGGGGCAACCGGGGAGCTGTTTTTT.

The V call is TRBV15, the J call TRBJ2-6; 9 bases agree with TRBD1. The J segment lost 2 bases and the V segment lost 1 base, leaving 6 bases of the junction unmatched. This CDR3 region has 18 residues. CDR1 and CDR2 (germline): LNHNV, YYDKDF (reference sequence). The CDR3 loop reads CATSRGTGGATGANVLTF. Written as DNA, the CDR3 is TGTGCCACCAGCAGAGGAACAGGGGGCGCGACTGGGGCCAACGTCCTGACTTTC.

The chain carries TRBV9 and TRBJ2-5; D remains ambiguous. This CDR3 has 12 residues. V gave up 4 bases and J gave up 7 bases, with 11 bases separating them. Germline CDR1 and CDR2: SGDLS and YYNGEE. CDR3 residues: CASSPGGVTQYF. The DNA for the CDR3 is TGTGCCAGCAGCCCCGGCGGAGTGACCCAGTACTTC.

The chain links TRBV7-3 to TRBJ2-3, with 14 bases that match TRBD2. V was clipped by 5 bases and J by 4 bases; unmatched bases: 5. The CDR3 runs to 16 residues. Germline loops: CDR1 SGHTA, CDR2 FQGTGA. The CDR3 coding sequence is TGTGCCAGCAGCCGCCGACTAGCGGGGGGGTCAGATACGCAGTATTTT. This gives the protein CASSRRLAGGSDTQYF.

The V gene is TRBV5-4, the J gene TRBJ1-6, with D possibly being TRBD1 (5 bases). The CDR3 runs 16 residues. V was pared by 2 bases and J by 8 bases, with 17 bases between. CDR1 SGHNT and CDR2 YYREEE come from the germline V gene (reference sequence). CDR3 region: CASSFFTHRGDSPLHF. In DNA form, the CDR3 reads TGTGCCAGCAGCTTCTTTACCCACAGAGGGGATTCACCCCTCCACTTT.

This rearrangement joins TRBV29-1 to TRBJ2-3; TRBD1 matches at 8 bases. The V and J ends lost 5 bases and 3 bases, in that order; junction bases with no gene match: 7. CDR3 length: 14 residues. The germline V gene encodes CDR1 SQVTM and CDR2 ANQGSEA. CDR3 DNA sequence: TGCAGCGTTTACCCGACAGGGGTAACAGATACGCAGTATTTT. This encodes CSVYPTGVTDTQYF.

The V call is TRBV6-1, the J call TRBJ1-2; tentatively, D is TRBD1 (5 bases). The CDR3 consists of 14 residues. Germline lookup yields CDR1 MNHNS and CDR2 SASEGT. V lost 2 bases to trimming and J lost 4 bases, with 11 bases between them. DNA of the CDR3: TGTGCCAGCAGTGAACCAGGGAGGAGCTATGGCTACACCTTC. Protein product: CASSEPGRSYGYTF.

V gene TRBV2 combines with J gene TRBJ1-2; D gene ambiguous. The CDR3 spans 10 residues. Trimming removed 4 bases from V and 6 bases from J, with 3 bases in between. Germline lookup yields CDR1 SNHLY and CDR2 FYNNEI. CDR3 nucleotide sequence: TGTGCCAGCAGTGTAGATGGCTACACCTTC. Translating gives CASSVDGYTF.

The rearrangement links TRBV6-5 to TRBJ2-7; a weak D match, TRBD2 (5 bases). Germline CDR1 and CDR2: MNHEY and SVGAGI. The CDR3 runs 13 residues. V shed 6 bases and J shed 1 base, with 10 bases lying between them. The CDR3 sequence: CASRAGGSYEQYF. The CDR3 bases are TGTGCCAGCAGAGCAGGAGGTTCCTACGAGCAGTACTTC.

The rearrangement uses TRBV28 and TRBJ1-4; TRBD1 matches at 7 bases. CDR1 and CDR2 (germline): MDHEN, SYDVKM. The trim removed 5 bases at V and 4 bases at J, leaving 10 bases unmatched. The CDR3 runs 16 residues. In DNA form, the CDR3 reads TGTGCCAGCAGTGAATTCGGACAGGCGAGTAATGAAAAACTGTTTTTT. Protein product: CASSEFGQASNEKLFF. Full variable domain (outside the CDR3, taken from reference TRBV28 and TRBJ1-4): DVKVTQSSRYLVKRTGEKVFLECVQDMDHENMFWYRQDPGLGLRLIYFSYDVKMKEKGDIPEGYSVSREKKERFSLILESASTNQTSMYLCASSEFGQASNEKLFFGSGTQLSVL.

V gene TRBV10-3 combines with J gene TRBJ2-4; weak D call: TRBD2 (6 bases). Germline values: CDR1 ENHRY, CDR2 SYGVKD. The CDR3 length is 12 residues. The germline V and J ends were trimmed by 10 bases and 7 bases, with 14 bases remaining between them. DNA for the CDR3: TGTGCCACCCGGGACTTTGGGAACATTCAGTACTTC. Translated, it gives CATRDFGNIQYF.

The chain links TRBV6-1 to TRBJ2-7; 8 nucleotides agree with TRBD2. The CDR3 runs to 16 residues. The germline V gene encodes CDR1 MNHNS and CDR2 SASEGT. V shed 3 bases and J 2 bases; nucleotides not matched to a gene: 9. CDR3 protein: CASSEFGRASPYEQYF. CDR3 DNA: TGTGCCAGCAGTGAGTTCGGGAGGGCCTCCCCCTACGAGCAGTACTTC.

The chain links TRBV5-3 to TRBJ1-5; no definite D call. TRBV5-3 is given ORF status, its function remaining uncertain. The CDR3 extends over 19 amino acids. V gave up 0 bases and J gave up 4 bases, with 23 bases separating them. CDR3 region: CARSLEGGDPVRSNQPQHF. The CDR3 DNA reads TGTGCCAGAAGCTTGGAAGGCGGTGATCCAGTCCGCAGTAATCAGCCCCAGCATTTT.

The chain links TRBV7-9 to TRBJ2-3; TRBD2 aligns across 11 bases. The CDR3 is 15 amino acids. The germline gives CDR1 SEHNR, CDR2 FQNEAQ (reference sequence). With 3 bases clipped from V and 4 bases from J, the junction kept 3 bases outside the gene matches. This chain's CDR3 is CASSFGSGRADTQYF. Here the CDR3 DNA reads TGTGCCAGCAGCTTCGGTAGCGGGAGGGCAGATACGCAGTATTTT.

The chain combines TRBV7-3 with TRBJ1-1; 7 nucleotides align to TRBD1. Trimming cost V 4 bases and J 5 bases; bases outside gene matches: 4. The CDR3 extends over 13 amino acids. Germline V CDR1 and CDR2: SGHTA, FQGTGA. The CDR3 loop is CASSSQGVTEAFF. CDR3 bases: TGTGCCAGCAGCTCCCAGGGGGTGACTGAAGCTTTCTTT.